Listed below are T cell receptor beta chains from one sample, sequenced in a study of spatial heterogeneity in lung cancer. TCRdb reanalysed the 5' RACE reads using MiXCR and keeps one entry per CDR3 protein. The sample lists around 12,000 distinct CDR3 sequences; about 5.4% were seen once. Sequenced material: lung tumor tissue, taken at surgery. These receptors came from a female donor with early-stage non-small cell lung cancer. Each CDR3 is given with its conserved first and last residue. The order of the fields is J gene, V gene, clone size, CDR3 length, D gene, CDR3 DNA, CDR3 protein. D genes are given only for firm matches. For some rows the clone size is stated as once, few or many, or as a class when expanded; others skip it.

TRBJ1-1 | TRBV20-1 | many | 11 | - | TGCAGTGCTAGATTGGTCACTGAAGCTTTCTTT | CSARLVTEAFF
TRBJ2-5 | TRBV6-1 | many | 13 | TRBD2 | TGTGCCAGCAGTGAAGGCAGCGGGGGGACCCAGTACTTC | CASSEGSGGTQYF
TRBJ1-5 | TRBV19 | - | 19 | TRBD1 | TGTGCCAGTAGTAGACCTCCGGGACAGGGGGCTTTGAGGAATCAGCCCCAGCATTTT | CASSRPPGQGALRNQPQHF
TRBJ1-1 | TRBV7-3 | many | 14 | - | TGTGCCAGCAGCTTGGGGGGGCAGAACACTGAAGCTTTCTTT | CASSLGGQNTEAFF
TRBJ1-6 | TRBV7-2 | many | 14 | - | TGTGCCAGCAGCTTACAACGGAGTAATTCACCCCTCCACTTT | CASSLQRSNSPLHF
TRBJ1-4 | TRBV6-5 | medium-sized | 13 | - | TGTGCCAGCAGTCGCCAGTGGGGTGAAAAACTGTTTTTT | CASSRQWGEKLFF
TRBJ2-1 | TRBV3-1 | - | 14 | - | TGTGCCAGCGGGGCTCGGCGGGCCTACAATGAGCAGTTCTTC | CASGARRAYNEQFF
TRBJ2-6 | TRBV20-1 | many | 19 | - | TGCAGTGTCAATCTCATCAGAGGCCCCCTGGGCTCTGGGGCCAACGTCCTGACTTTC | CSVNLIRGPLGSGANVLTF
TRBJ1-6 | TRBV6-2/TRBV6-3 | many | 15 | TRBD1 | TGTGCCAGCACACCCAGGACAGGGGGAGGATCACCCCTCCACTTT | CASTPRTGGGSPLHF
TRBJ1-2 | TRBV4-2 | many | 15 | - | TGTGCCAGCAGCCAAGAAGGGACCGGGAGCTATGGCTACACCTTC | CASSQEGTGSYGYTF
TRBJ1-2 | TRBV6-5 | many | 13 | - | TGTGCCAGCAGTGCAGCCACAATTCATGGCTACACCTTC | CASSAATIHGYTF
TRBJ1-5 | TRBV7-9 | many | 17 | - | TGTGCCAGCAGCTTTTCGTCAGAGTCCTATAGCAATCAGCCCCAGCATTTT | CASSFSSESYSNQPQHF
TRBJ2-3 | TRBV4-1 | many | 17 | TRBD2 | TGCGCCAGCAGCCAAGGGCGGACTAGCGGGGGGGCTAATACGCAGTATTTT | CASSQGRTSGGANTQYF
TRBJ1-2 | TRBV6-5 | many | 14 | TRBD1 | TGTGCCAGCAGCCACCGGGACAGGGTCGGTGGCTACACCTTC | CASSHRDRVGGYTF
TRBJ1-1 | TRBV7-2 | many | 15 | - | TGTGCCAGCAGCTTACCGGTGGGTCTTCGCACTGAAGCTTTCTTT | CASSLPVGLRTEAFF
TRBJ1-1 | TRBV30 | - | 12 | - | TGTGCCTGGAGTTTAGACTGGAGTGAAGCTTTCTTT | CAWSLDWSEAFF
TRBJ1-3 | TRBV5-1 | many | 16 | - | TGCGCCAGCAGCTTCGGACGGGTATCCTCTGGAAACACCATATATTTT | CASSFGRVSSGNTIYF
TRBJ2-1 | TRBV7-9 | medium-sized | 17 | TRBD2 | TGTGCCAGCAGCCCTCTGCGACTAGCGGGGGGTATAAATGAGCAGTTCTTC | CASSPLRLAGGINEQFF
TRBJ2-1 | TRBV27 | many | 14 | TRBD1 | TGTGCCAACTACCCGGGACAGTCTTCCTACGAGCAGTTCTTC | CANYPGQSSYEQFF
TRBJ2-3 | TRBV5-1 | many | 15 | - | TGCGCCAGCAGCCACCCATCCGCAGCCTCAGATACGCAGTATTTT | CASSHPSAASDTQYF
TRBJ2-3 | TRBV5-1 | many | 13 | - | TGCGCCAGCAGCTTGGGACTCGAGAGACCCCAGTATTTT | CASSLGLERPQYF
TRBJ1-1 | TRBV5-1 | many | 15 | - | TGCGCCAGCAGCGCATTCTTGGGGGCGCGCACTGAAGCTTTCTTT | CASSAFLGARTEAFF
TRBJ2-2 | TRBV27 | - | 14 | TRBD2 | TGTGCCAGCAGTTTAGGGACTAGCGCCGGGGAGCTGTTTTTT | CASSLGTSAGELFF
TRBJ2-5 | TRBV11-2 | many | 13 | - | TGTGCCAGCAGCCCGCGAGGGTTGAGCGGAGGTTACTTC | CASSPRGLSGGYF
TRBJ2-7 | TRBV6-2/TRBV6-3 | many | 17 | TRBD1 | TGTGCCAGCAGTTACCCCTACAGGGGGCGGGTTATCTACGAGCAGTACTTC | CASSYPYRGRVIYEQYF
TRBJ2-1 | TRBV5-1 | many | 18 | - | TGCGCCAGCAGCTTGATGGTGAAGGGAATGAGCTCCTACAATGAGCAGTTCTTC | CASSLMVKGMSSYNEQFF
TRBJ1-1 | TRBV20-1 | many | 10 | - | TGCAGAAGCCAGGGCGCTGAAGCTTTCTTT | CRSQGAEAFF
TRBJ1-2 | TRBV6-2/TRBV6-3 | many | 15 | - | TGTGCCAGCAGTTCCCGGGACCGCGCGAACTATGGCTACACCTTC | CASSSRDRANYGYTF
TRBJ1-3 | TRBV20-1 | many | 17 | - | TGCAGTGCTAACTCTCACGCCAGTGCTAGCTCTGGAAACACCATATATTTT | CSANSHASASSGNTIYF